This TCR beta chain was captured in a study of regulatory T cells in long-lasting Graves disease. Study-wide points: Gene preferences differed: TRBV28, TRBJ1-2, TRBJ2-5 in persistent cases. Newly diagnosed patients shared about a thousand public clonotypes; persistent patients shared some 2,700.

This CDR3 spans 13 amino acids. Germline V CDR1 and CDR2: SNHLY, FYNNEI. Trimming took off 8 bases at V and 5 bases at J, with 12 bases between the two ends. CDR3 regions were amplified by Arm-PCR using iRepertoire HTBI primers to build TCR beta libraries. TCRdb reprocessed the multiplex PCR reads with MiXCR, giving one entry per CDR3 protein. The sample records 300,000 to 400,000 distinct CDR3 sequences, more than 15% being singletons. Time point described: newly diagnosed GD, antithyroid drugs for less than 3 months. TCR sequences were obtained from RNA taken from PBMCs. This clonotype was found many times. Its antigen is unknown.

The source material was peripheral blood mononuclear cells (PBMCs), sampled at new diagnosis, from a patient treated with antithyroid drugs. This TCR was sampled from a female donor with Graves disease. This chain uses TRBV2 with TRBJ1-4; a weak D match, TRBD1 (5 bases). CDR3 sequence reads: CASQRGFNEKLFF. Written as DNA, the CDR3 is TGTGCCAGCCAAAGGGGATTCAATGAAAAACTGTTTTTT.